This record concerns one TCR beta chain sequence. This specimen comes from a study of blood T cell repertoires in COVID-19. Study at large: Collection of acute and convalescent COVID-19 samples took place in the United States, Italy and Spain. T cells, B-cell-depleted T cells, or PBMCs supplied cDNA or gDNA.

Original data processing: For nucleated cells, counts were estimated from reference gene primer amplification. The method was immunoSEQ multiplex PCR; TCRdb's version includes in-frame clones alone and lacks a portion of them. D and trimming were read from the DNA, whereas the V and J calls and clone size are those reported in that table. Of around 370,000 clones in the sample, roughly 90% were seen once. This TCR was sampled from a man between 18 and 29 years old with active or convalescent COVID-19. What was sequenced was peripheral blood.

CDR3 region: CASQLGTSGDTEAFF. Written as DNA, the CDR3 is TGTGCCTCCCAACTGGGGACAAGCGGGGACACTGAAGCTTTCTTT. The V gene is TRBV27, the J gene TRBJ1-1, with D possibly matching TRBD1 (6 bases). CDR3 length equals 15 residues. The germline CDR1 and CDR2 sequences are MNHEY and SMNVEV (reference sequence). V was clipped by 11 bases and J by 3 bases, with 22 bases between them.